This T cell receptor beta chain was profiled in a study of regulatory T cells in long-lasting Graves disease. Germline values: CDR1 DFQATT, CDR2 SNEGSKA (reference sequence). The V and J ends lost 7 bases and 5 bases, in that order; junction bases with no gene match: 13. There are 14 residues in the CDR3. Time point noted: newly diagnosed GD, antithyroid drugs for less than 3 months. The authors made the TCR library using RNA they extracted from PBMCs. Construction of the TCR beta libraries employed iRepertoire HTBI primers in conjunction with Arm-PCR of CDR3 regions. A single record per CDR3 protein comes from TCRdb applying MiXCR to the multiplex PCR reads. The sample consists of about 440,000 distinct CDR3 sequences, around 17% of them appearing once. Another study also made use of these data, one on T cells in Graves' hyperthyroidism and ophthalmopathy. As that report states: The model anticipated ophthalmopathy a median around six months pre-onset.

The chain employs TRBV20-1 and TRBJ2-7; 8 nucleotides match TRBD2. This receptor was obtained from a woman under 30 with Graves disease. Material: peripheral blood mononuclear cells (PBMCs), obtained at new diagnosis, from a patient treated with antithyroid drugs. In nucleotides, the CDR3 is TGCAGTGGTACGAACAGCGGGAGTAGGGACGAGCAGTACTTC. Amino acid sequence: CSGTNSGSRDEQYF.